This T cell receptor beta chain was captured in a study of regulatory T cells in long-lasting Graves disease. Whole-study findings and limits: The study found persistent patients shared more public clonotypes (roughly 2,600) than new patients (approximately 870).

With iRepertoire HTBI primers and Arm-PCR of CDR3 regions, TCR beta libraries were built. TCRdb reprocessed the multiplex PCR reads with MiXCR, giving one entry per CDR3 protein. The sample has 300,000 to 500,000 distinct CDR3 sequences; less than 25% are singletons. Time point noted: persistent/refractory GD, antithyroid drugs over 5 years with positive TRAb. Generation of the TCR library employed RNA extracted from PBMCs. An endocrinology department in Xi'an, China, recruited the patients. The CDR3 is made up of 13 amino acids. The V end was cut by 11 bases, the J end by 3 bases, with 13 bases between. Per germline, CDR1 MNHEY and CDR2 SVGEGT. Concerning this clonotype: Its specificity is unknown.

The chain employs TRBV6-2 or TRBV6-3 and TRBJ2-2, with D possibly being TRBD1 or TRBD2 (5 bases each). The source of this sequence is a female donor with Graves disease. Sequencing used peripheral blood mononuclear cells (PBMCs), obtained when the disease was refractory, from a patient treated with antithyroid drugs. The CDR3 DNA is TGTGCCGGCGCCGGGGCATACACCGGGGAGCTGTTTTTT. It is translated as CAGAGAYTGELFF.